This TCR beta chain stems from a study of blood T cell repertoires in COVID-19. Study-level information: Acute and convalescent COVID-19 samples came from the United States, Italy and Spain. PBMCs, B-cell-depleted T cells, or T cells were the source of the cDNA or gDNA that made up the material.

Original processing methods: Reference gene primer amplification yielded estimated nucleated cell counts. Clones were read by immunoSEQ multiplex PCR, and TCRdb kept only the in-frame ones, dropping some. From that table come the V and J calls and clone size; the DNA was used to work out D and trimming. The sample holds more than 90,000 clones, roughly 80% seen once. J was trimmed by 5 bases and V by 3 bases; bases with no gene match: 11. Per the germline V gene, CDR1 is LNHDA and CDR2 is SQIVND (reference sequence). The CDR3 contains 16 residues. The sequence was obtained from a middle-aged man with acute or convalescent COVID-19. Material for sequencing was peripheral blood. The chain recombines TRBV19 with TRBJ2-3; 7 bases match TRBD1. The CDR3 DNA follows: TGTGCCAGTAGTATGACCCGACAGGGAGTAAGAGATACGCAGTATTTT. Its protein product is CASSMTRQGVRDTQYF.